This TCR beta chain was recovered during a study of T cell responses to AZD1222 COVID-19 vaccine. The sample holds one count of this clone. The protocol was immunoSEQ multiplex PCR, while the TCRdb copy is restricted to in-frame clones and leaves out a portion. Of approximately 100,000 clones listed, around nine tenths are singletons. The germline CDR1 and CDR2 sequences are SGHAT and FQNNGV. V was shortened by 5 bases and J by 0 bases, with 8 bases between the two germline ends. CDR3 size: 14 residues. The chain is built from TRBV11-2 and TRBJ2-1, with D unclear. The source is an adult in good health. The specimen comprised peripheral blood, sampled on day 0 of AZD1222 vaccination. The CDR3 loop is CASSQVRSYNEQFF. Written as DNA, the CDR3 is TGTGCCAGCAGCCAAGTTCGCTCCTACAATGAGCAGTTCTTC.